The 30 T cell receptor beta chains below were found in one sample sequenced in a study of shared clonotypes between healthy human individuals. The protocol was immunoSEQ multiplex PCR, while the TCRdb copy is restricted to in-frame clones and leaves out a portion. The data show about 1,900,000 clones, with approximately 94% seen just once and roughly 1% held by the top ten. Naive CD8 cells comprised CD45RO-negative, CCR7-positively selected cells, excluding terminally differentiated effector memory CD45RA+ cells. Sequenced material: naive CD8+ T cells sorted from blood. The receptors were gathered from a man younger than 35 in good health.

A note on this clone: Other DNA sequences from this sample encode an identical CDR3 as well. The chain recombines TRBV27 with TRBJ2-7; D ambiguous. With 6 bases removed from V and 6 bases from J, the gap between germline ends came to 9 bases. Germline V gene data show CDR1 as MNHEY and CDR2 as SMNVEV (reference sequence). The CDR3 has 11 amino acids. CDR3: CASSFGVEQYF. The CDR3 DNA reads TGTGCCAGCAGCTTTGGTGTCGAGCAGTACTTC.

This clone was counted once. This chain connects TRBV19 to TRBJ1-2, with 8 bases that match TRBD1. The germline V gene encodes CDR1 LNHDA and CDR2 SQIVND (reference sequence). J lost 5 bases, V lost 5 bases, and 4 bases had no gene match. The CDR3 runs to 13 residues. In DNA form, the CDR3 reads TGTGCCAGTAGTCCGACAGGGGTATATGGCTACACCTTC. This codes for CASSPTGVYGYTF.

The chain links TRBV19 to TRBJ2-7; 8 bases map to TRBD1. V was pared by 6 bases and J by 1 base, with 8 bases of the junction left unmatched. There are 15 residues in the CDR3. Per the germline V gene, CDR1 is LNHDA and CDR2 is SQIVND (reference sequence). CDR3 protein: CASSLPGGASYEQYF. CDR3 DNA: TGTGCCAGTAGCTTACCAGGGGGCGCTTCCTACGAGCAGTACTTC.

The chain recombines TRBV7-9 with TRBJ2-5; 10 bases agree with TRBD2. Germline V gene data show CDR1 as SEHNR and CDR2 as FQNEAQ (reference sequence). This CDR3 has 17 amino acids. With 2 bases clipped from V and 2 bases from J, the junction kept 8 bases outside the gene matches. The CDR3 is CASSLSVQRGGQETQYF. The CDR3 DNA reads as TGTGCCAGCAGCTTATCAGTTCAGCGGGGGGGACAAGAGACCCAGTACTTC.

The chain is built from TRBV30 and TRBJ2-6; D may be TRBD2 (6 bases). Germline CDR1 and CDR2: GTSNPN and SVGIG (reference sequence). The V end lost 0 bases, the J end lost 0 bases, and 15 bases lay between the germline ends. CDR3 size: 18 residues. CDR3 nucleotide sequence: TGTGCCTGGAGTGTACTGGAGGGCCTATTCTCTGGGGCCAACGTCCTGACTTTC. Translation gives CAWSVLEGLFSGANVLTF.

The chain has TRBV9 and TRBJ1-1; no firm D call. Germline values: CDR1 SGDLS, CDR2 YYNGEE. V gave up 0 bases and J gave up 1 base, with 10 bases separating them. The CDR3 sequence is 15 residues long. CDR3 sequence: CASSVENSWNTEAFF. In DNA form, the CDR3 reads TGTGCCAGCAGCGTAGAAAACAGCTGGAACACTGAAGCTTTCTTT.

This clone was picked up one time. This chain uses TRBV10-3 with TRBJ1-5; weak D call: TRBD1 (6 bases). The CDR3 totals 16 residues. Trimming cost V 0 bases and J 1 base, with 10 bases left between them. From germline, CDR1 is ENHRY and CDR2 SYGVKD. CDR3: CAISESPGESNQPQHF. The DNA for the CDR3 is TGTGCCATCAGTGAGTCGCCAGGGGAAAGCAATCAGCCCCAGCATTTT.

The V and J genes are TRBV13 and TRBJ2-1, with D perhaps TRBD1 or TRBD2 (5 bases each). The CDR3 has 18 amino acids. Germline CDR1 is PRHDT and CDR2 is FYEKMQ (reference sequence). The germline V and J ends were trimmed by 5 bases and 2 bases, with 22 bases remaining between them. Here the CDR3 reads CASSPRLGDWSAYNEQFF. The CDR3 DNA sequence: TGTGCCAGCAGCCCTCGCCTGGGGGATTGGTCCGCCTACAATGAGCAGTTCTTC.

The chain uses TRBV11-2 and TRBJ2-3, with D possibly matching TRBD2 (5 bases). Germline V CDR1 and CDR2: SGHAT, FQNNGV. Trimming took 6 bases from V and 2 from J, leaving 21 bases between them. This CDR3 contains 17 residues. CDR3 nucleotide sequence: TGTGCCAGCAGTTTTCCGTCATTACGGGGATACACAGATACGCAGTATTTT. Translated, it gives CASSFPSLRGYTDTQYF.

The chain links TRBV13 to TRBJ2-3; D uncertain. The germline CDR1 and CDR2 sequences are PRHDT and FYEKMQ (reference sequence). V was clipped by 4 bases and J by 2 bases, with 10 bases between them. CDR3 size: 14 residues. The CDR3: CASSSHIDTDTQYF. CDR3 coding DNA: TGTGCCAGCAGCTCACATATAGACACAGATACGCAGTATTTT.

The chain uses TRBV4-1 and TRBJ2-7, with 13 positions matching TRBD2. This CDR3 has 19 residues. The V and J ends lost 4 bases and 2 bases, in that order; junction bases with no gene match: 14. The V gene's germline CDR1 is MGHRA and CDR2 YSYEKL. CDR3 in DNA: TGCGCCAGCAGCCCTGCAGCAGCTCCCGGGACTAGCGGGGCCTACGAGCAGTACTTC. As protein: CASSPAAAPGTSGAYEQYF.

V usage is TRBV10-2 and J usage is TRBJ1-2, with 7 bases lining up with TRBD1. Trimming removed 7 bases from V and 0 bases from J; junction bases left unmatched: 14. Germline CDR1 WSHSY, CDR2 SAAADI. The CDR3 runs to 17 residues. The CDR3 loop reads CASTNDRASLANYGYTF. The CDR3 DNA is TGCGCCAGCACTAACGACAGGGCTTCGCTTGCTAACTATGGCTACACCTTC.

The chain recombines TRBV5-1 with TRBJ2-2; D may be TRBD2 (6 bases). Germline CDR1 and CDR2: SGHRS and YFSETQ. The CDR3 runs 15 residues. V shed 3 bases and J shed 5 bases, with 14 bases lying between them. As DNA, the CDR3 is TGCGCCAGCAGCTCACAGGAGGGTGTTACCGGGGAGCTGTTTTTT. This gives the protein CASSSQEGVTGELFF.

J is TRBJ1-1 and V is TRBV5-4; D call uncertain. Germline values: CDR1 SGHNT, CDR2 YYREEE (reference sequence). V dropped 1 base and J dropped 1 base, with 11 bases sitting between them. CDR3 length: 15 amino acids. CDR3 in DNA: TGTGCCAGCAGCTTGCAAGGCGGCGAGAACACTGAAGCTTTCTTT. Protein sequence: CASSLQGGENTEAFF.

CDR3 loop: CASSPTSVSYNEQFF. The CDR3 DNA reads as TGTGCCAGCAGTCCGACTAGCGTATCCTACAATGAGCAGTTCTTC. The genes are TRBV13 and TRBJ2-1; 8 positions match TRBD2. The junction had 5 bases not matched to a gene; V was cut back by 6 bases and J by 1 base. This CDR3 has 15 residues. From germline, CDR1 is PRHDT and CDR2 FYEKMQ (reference sequence).

The chain is built from TRBV30 and TRBJ1-1; TRBD1 is a possible D gene (6 bases). Trimming removed 2 bases at V and 1 base at J, with 14 bases between. The CDR3 has 15 residues. The germline gives CDR1 GTSNPN, CDR2 SVGIG (reference sequence). CDR3: CAWSSRGVGNTEAFF. For the CDR3, the DNA is TGTGCCTGGAGTTCAAGGGGGGTAGGGAACACTGAAGCTTTCTTT.

Only one count was recorded for this clone. V gene TRBV5-8 combines with J gene TRBJ2-7; TRBD1 or TRBD2 may be the D gene (6 bases each). The germline CDR1 and CDR2 sequences are SGHTS and YDEGEE. The V and J ends lost 0 bases and 4 bases respectively, with 11 bases between them. CDR3 length: 14 residues. CDR3 sequence: CASSLGRGGYEQYF. The CDR3 DNA sequence: TGTGCCAGCAGCTTGGGCAGGGGAGGTTACGAGCAGTACTTC. Looking up the rest from reference TRBV5-8 and TRBJ2-7 gives the full variable domain: EAGVTQSPTHLIKTRGQQATLRCSPISGHTSVYWYQQALGLGLQFLLWYDEGEERNRGNFPPRFSGRQFPNYSSELNVNALELEDSALYLCASSLGRGGYEQYFGPGTRLTVT.

The chain is built from TRBV4-3 and TRBJ1-2; D not certain. The CDR3 spans 14 residues. Looked up from germline, CDR1 is LGHNA and CDR2 is YSLEER. V was cut by 0 bases and J by 2 bases, with 7 bases left in between. The DNA for the CDR3 is TGCGCCAGCAGCCAAGAGGGCCAGAACTATGGCTACACCTTC. This encodes CASSQEGQNYGYTF.

This chain joins TRBV27 and TRBJ1-5; D ambiguous. V was trimmed by 6 bases and J by 9 bases, leaving 18 bases between them. CDR3 length: 14 amino acids. CDR1 is MNHEY, CDR2 SMNVEV, per germline (reference sequence). CDR3 residues: CASSHQPAGRPQHF. The CDR3 DNA sequence: TGTGCCAGCAGCCATCAACCGGCGGGTCGGCCCCAGCATTTT.

The chain carries TRBV11-3 and TRBJ1-3, with D possibly being TRBD1 (5 bases). In germline, CDR1 is SGHNT, CDR2 YENEEA. The CDR3 is 15 amino acids. V lost 4 bases and J lost 6, with 16 bases in between. In nucleotides, the CDR3 is TGTGCCAGCAGCTGTAAGGGGACGACCGAAAACACCATATATTTT. Its protein is CASSCKGTTENTIYF.

J is TRBJ1-4 and V is TRBV6-1; maybe TRBD1 (5 bases). The length of the CDR3 is 13 residues. Germline CDR1 is MNHNS and CDR2 is SASEGT. The ends were cut back, 4 bases at V and 13 bases at J, with 16 bases in the middle. CDR3 residues: CASSVGDLSGLFF. DNA for the CDR3: TGTGCCAGCAGTGTGGGGGACCTAAGTGGACTGTTTTTT.

The V call is TRBV14, the J call TRBJ2-7, with 7 nucleotides matching TRBD2. After removal of 1 base from V and 2 bases from J, the junction contained 8 bases not matched to a gene. The CDR3 length is 16 residues. CDR1 is SGHDN, CDR2 FVKESK, per germline. In DNA, the CDR3 is TGTGCCAGCAGCCAAGTCTCCTCCGGGAGGACCTACGAGCAGTACTTC. It encodes CASSQVSSGRTYEQYF.

The V and J genes are TRBV11-2 and TRBJ1-1; the D gene is possibly TRBD1 (5 bases). CDR1 and CDR2 from the germline V gene are SGHAT and FQNNGV. With 2 bases removed from V and 6 bases from J, the gap between germline ends came to 10 bases. This CDR3 region has 13 residues. CDR3 nucleotides: TGTGCCAGCAGCTTAATGGAGGGGCCTGAAGCTTTCTTT. Encoded protein: CASSLMEGPEAFF.

The V and J genes are TRBV6-5 and TRBJ2-7; 8 bases align to TRBD1. From germline, CDR1 is MNHEY and CDR2 SVGAGI. The CDR3 contains 15 residues. J gave up 7 bases and V 4 bases, and 12 bases lay outside the gene matches. CDR3 nucleotides: TGTGCCAGCAGTTCCAGGAGTGACAGGGGTGAAGAGCAGTACTTC. This translates into CASSSRSDRGEEQYF.

The chain joins TRBV6-1 to TRBJ2-2, with D tentatively TRBD2 (5 bases). The V end lost 4 bases, the J end lost 0 bases, and 12 bases lay between the germline ends. The CDR3 is 16 amino acids. In germline, CDR1 is MNHNS, CDR2 SASEGT. CDR3 residues: CASSGRLNANTGELFF. As DNA, the CDR3 is TGTGCCAGCAGTGGCCGACTAAACGCGAACACCGGGGAGCTGTTTTTT.

The chain combines TRBV4-2 with TRBJ2-1; D is undetermined. CDR1 is LGHNA and CDR2 is YNFKEQ in the germline V gene. V shed 1 base and J shed 5 bases, with 9 bases lying between them. CDR3 length: 14 residues. CDR3 in DNA: TGTGCCAGCAGCCAAGGAGTTGGGGACAATGAGCAGTTCTTC. Amino acid sequence: CASSQGVGDNEQFF.

V is TRBV7-9 and J is TRBJ2-7, with TRBD2 as a possible D gene (7 bases). Germline CDR1 and CDR2: SEHNR and FQNEAQ (reference sequence). The CDR3 has 16 amino acids. The V end lost 1 base, the J end lost 3 bases, and 16 bases lay between the germline ends. Written as DNA, the CDR3 is TGTGCCAGCAGCTTAGGTACAGGGACTACCATCTACGAGCAGTACTTC. Its translation is CASSLGTGTTIYEQYF.

With regard to this clone: At the DNA level, this CDR3 is encoded by other sequences in the same sample as well. V is TRBV27 and J is TRBJ2-2, with D possibly TRBD2 on 5 matching bases. The CDR3 loop spans 14 amino acids. The germline V gene encodes CDR1 MNHEY and CDR2 SMNVEV (reference sequence). V lost 2 bases and J lost 5, with 9 bases in between. DNA for the CDR3: TGTGCCAGCAGTTTAGCGGGTGAGACCGGGGAGCTGTTTTTT. The encoded protein is CASSLAGETGELFF.

This rearrangement joins TRBV7-9 to TRBJ2-2; no clear D gene. The length of the CDR3 is 12 residues. Germline V gene sequence: CDR1 SEHNR, CDR2 FQNEAQ (reference sequence). V was clipped by 1 base and J by 7 bases, with 4 bases between them. The CDR3 loop reads CASSLDNGELFF. Written as DNA, the CDR3 is TGTGCCAGCAGCTTAGATAACGGGGAGCTGTTTTTT.

As for this clone: This same CDR3 is encoded by further DNA sequences in the sample. The chain is built from TRBV28 and TRBJ1-1, with a possible D match to TRBD1 (5 bases). Trimming removed 2 bases from V and 1 base from J, with 8 bases in between. CDR3 length equals 14 residues. In germline, CDR1 is MDHEN, CDR2 SYDVKM. CDR3 sequence: CASSLMGGNTEAFF. The DNA for the CDR3 is TGTGCCAGCAGTTTAATGGGGGGGAACACTGAAGCTTTCTTT. Together with reference TRBV28 and TRBJ1-1, the CDR3 gives the full variable domain: DVKVTQSSRYLVKRTGEKVFLECVQDMDHENMFWYRQDPGLGLRLIYFSYDVKMKEKGDIPEGYSVSREKKERFSLILESASTNQTSMYLCASSLMGGNTEAFFGQGTRLTVV.